This T cell receptor beta chain was captured by sequencing in a study of radiation and T cells in renal cell carcinoma. On the study more broadly: Nephrectomy followed 15 Gy stereotactic body radiation by 4 weeks.

The CDR3 extends over 15 amino acids. The germline V gene encodes CDR1 MNHEY and CDR2 SVGAGI. V gave up 2 bases and J gave up 3 bases; unmatched junction bases: 4. Of note for this clone: Antigen: not known.

Study results and limitations: In blood, top tumor clones expanded by 2 weeks, shrinking by 4.

Sequencing was performed with immunoSEQ multiplex PCR; in TCRdb, only in-frame clones are kept and a portion is missing. The profile shows roughly 150,000 clones, about 87% of them singletons. Time point specified: baseline pretreatment blood. Treatment of the sample: 15 Gy SBRT to primary tumor, nephrectomy 4 weeks later. Radiation-treated patients gave blood at baseline, week 2 and week 4. Sequences were derived from blood, sampled from a patient whose treatment included radiotherapy and nephrectomy. This chain joins TRBV6-5 and TRBJ2-5; 9 positions agree with TRBD2. The origin of this receptor is a woman between 65 and 79 years old with renal cell carcinoma. CDR3 loop: CASSYRGLAKETQYF. The CDR3 nucleotides are TGTGCCAGCAGTTACCGGGGACTAGCTAAAGAGACCCAGTACTTC.